The clone carrying this TCR beta chain was seen just once. V was cut by 3 bases and J by 8 bases, with 14 bases left in between. CDR1 is SGDLS and CDR2 is YYNGEE in the germline V gene. This CDR3 is 13 amino acids long. This sample is part of a study of blood T cell repertoires in COVID-19. Across the whole study: The United States, Italy and Spain supplied acute and convalescent COVID-19 samples. Sample material is recorded as cDNA or gDNA derived from T cells, B-cell-depleted T cells, or PBMCs.

In the authors' methods: Amplification from reference gene primers served as the basis for estimated nucleated cell counts. The repertoire was sequenced with immunoSEQ multiplex PCR; TCRdb's copy has only in-frame clones and lacks some. Clonal size and the V and J genes are those of that table, whereas D and trimming came from the DNA. The profile shows 90,000 to 120,000 clones, approximately 90% of them singletons. The TCR sequence derives from a woman between 25 and 40 years old with acute or convalescent COVID-19. The rearrangement uses TRBV9 and TRBJ1-1; unclear D gene. Sequencing input: peripheral blood. The CDR3 sequence: CASSADEAKEAFF. CDR3 nucleotide sequence: TGTGCCAGCAGCGCAGACGAAGCGAAAGAAGCTTTCTTT.